The next 22 T cell receptor beta chains were all read from a single sample in a study of post-analysis software for immune sequencing data (dated by TCRdb to between 2015 and 2016). The receptor library was made with PCR. Sequencing used an Illumina HiSeq 2500. Unique molecular identifiers were incorporated into TCR beta cDNA libraries to reduce PCR and sequencing biases. TCRdb's own reprocessing of the public reads used fastp at Q25 and MiXCR and kept productive beta chains. Each record represents a unique CDR3 protein, reported with the most common genes and DNA among its rows. The sample has roughly 730,000 distinct CDR3 sequences on record, roughly 29% of them singletons. The top ten hold roughly 0.57% of the sample. These receptors have no known antigen. The study at large found these results: Roughly 5 TRBV segments, including TRBV5-6, TRBV5-1 and TRBV20-1, were significantly more frequent in patients than controls.

Sequencing input: blood. These receptors came from a girl between 5 and 17 years old with multiple sclerosis.

This clonotype was detected only a few times. This rearrangement joins TRBV21-1 to TRBJ2-1; the table's D gene call, TRBD2, was not cross checked with the DNA. TRBV21-1 has pseudogene status. The CDR3 is 16 residues long. In DNA, the CDR3 is TGTGCCAGCAGCAAAGGGGAGTCCGGGGACTACAATGAGCAGTTCTTC. Translated, it gives CASSKGESGDYNEQFF.

This clonotype showed up just a few times. CDR3 in DNA: TGTGCCAGCGGGGGGGCGGGGACAGCGAATGAGCAGTTCTTC. Translating gives CASGGAGTANEQFF. The chain joins TRBV28 to TRBJ2-1, with D perhaps given as TRBD1 or TRBD2 (7 bases each). The CDR3 spans 14 residues. Germline V gene data show CDR1 as MDHEN and CDR2 as SYDVKM. Trimming shortened V by 8 bases and J by 7 bases, and 18 bases separated the two germline ends.

This clonotype was seen only a few times. The chain uses TRBV20-1 and TRBJ2-5; 8 bases align to TRBD2. CDR1 and CDR2 from the germline V gene are DFQATT and SNEGSKA (reference sequence). There are 14 residues in the CDR3. V lost 5 bases and J lost 4; bases outside the gene matches: 9. The CDR3 sequence is CSALSSAGGETQYF. In nucleotides, the CDR3 is TGCAGTGCTCTCTCCTCTGCGGGAGGAGAGACCCAGTACTTC.

The chain couples TRBV20-1 to TRBJ1-5; D ambiguous. V shed 1 base and J shed 10 bases, with 11 bases lying between them. The CDR3 runs to 12 residues. The germline CDR1 and CDR2 sequences are DFQATT and SNEGSKA (reference sequence). CDR3 amino acids: CSARGPSEPQHF. CDR3 bases: TGCAGTGCTAGAGGCCCTTCCGAACCCCAGCATTTT.

The gene calls are TRBV20-1 and TRBJ2-5; D is undetermined. Trimming left V 5 bases short and J 0 bases short, with 10 bases between. CDR1 and CDR2 from the germline V gene are DFQATT and SNEGSKA (reference sequence). CDR3 length equals 13 residues. The CDR3 protein is CSAYPAYQETQYF. The CDR3 coding sequence is TGCAGTGCTTACCCGGCCTACCAAGAGACCCAGTACTTC.

This clonotype has only one observation. The rearrangement uses TRBV4-1 and TRBJ2-5; weak D call: TRBD2 (6 bases). Near its end, the DNA agrees better with TRBJ2-1, so the J call may be wrong. Germline V lookup: CDR1 MGHRA, CDR2 YSYEKL. The CDR3 consists of 16 residues. The CDR3 loop is CASSSQSGELQETQFF. The DNA for the CDR3 is TGCGCCAGCAGTTCACAATCGGGGGAACTCCAAGAGACCCAGTTCTTC.

This clonotype came up a few times. J is TRBJ2-4 and V is TRBV7-2; TRBD2 matches 12 bases. The CDR3 contains 18 residues. CDR1 and CDR2 (germline): SGHTA, FQGNSA. With 5 bases clipped from V and 1 base from J, the junction kept 9 bases outside the gene matches. For the CDR3, the DNA is TGTGCCAGCAGCCGACGGACTAGCGGGGAGCGGGCCAAAAACATTCAGTACTTC. This sequence encodes CASSRRTSGERAKNIQYF.

V usage is TRBV20-1 and J usage is TRBJ2-3; the D is unclear. Trimming left V 6 bases short and J 0 bases short, with 13 bases between. Germline V gene lookup returns CDR1 DFQATT and CDR2 SNEGSKA (reference sequence). The CDR3 covers 14 residues. The CDR3: CSALQGGSTDTQYF. The CDR3 DNA sequence: TGCAGTGCGTTACAAGGCGGAAGCACAGATACGCAGTATTTT.

In its sample, this clonotype was seen a few times. The chain uses TRBV15 and TRBJ1-2, with 9 bases identical to TRBD1. This CDR3 is built from 16 residues. Unmatched junction bases numbered 10, after V lost 1 base and J lost 7 bases. The V gene's germline CDR1 is LNHNV and CDR2 YYDKDF (reference sequence). This CDR3 is CATSRGRATGGFGYTF. As DNA, the CDR3 is TGTGCCACCAGCAGAGGCCGTGCCACAGGGGGCTTTGGCTACACCTTC.

This clonotype turned up a few times. The chain is built from TRBV5-6 and TRBJ2-1, with D perhaps given as TRBD1 or TRBD2 (5 bases each). The germline V and J ends were trimmed by 0 bases and 2 bases, with 12 bases remaining between them. Per germline, CDR1 SGHDT and CDR2 YYEEEE. The CDR3 covers 16 residues. The CDR3 nucleotides are TGTGCCAGCAGCTTGGTTCGGGGACCCACCTACAATGAGCAGTTCTTC. Translating gives CASSLVRGPTYNEQFF.

The rearrangement links TRBV12-3 or TRBV12-4 to TRBJ1-4, with 7 bases aligning to TRBD1. This CDR3 has 13 amino acids. After removal of 7 bases from V and 8 bases from J, the junction contained 7 bases not matched to a gene. Here the CDR3 DNA reads TGTGCCAGCAACTGGGACAGAGGAGAAAAACTGTTTTTT. Encoded protein: CASNWDRGEKLFF.

This chain links TRBV4-3 with TRBJ2-7, with 10 bases matching TRBD2. Germline trimming cut 0 bases from V and 0 bases from J; bases unmatched to any gene: 5. The CDR3 length is 17 residues. Germline loops: CDR1 LGHNA, CDR2 YSLEER. The CDR3 coding sequence is TGCGCCAGCAGCCAAGATTTCGCTAGCGGGAGCTCCTACGAGCAGTACTTC. It is translated as CASSQDFASGSSYEQYF.

In this sample, this clonotype turned up a few times. This sequence joins TRBV6-5 and TRBJ1-4, with 10 bases lining up with TRBD1. The CDR3 is made up of 17 amino acids. Looked up from germline, CDR1 is MNHEY and CDR2 is SVGAGI. The trim removed 0 bases at V and 3 bases at J, leaving 4 bases unmatched. The DNA of the CDR3 is TGTGCCAGCAGTTACTCTCCCGACAGGGGGCCTAATGAAAAACTGTTTTTT. This encodes CASSYSPDRGPNEKLFF.

Written as DNA, the CDR3 is TGTGCCAGCAGCCTCGGGCCTCCCGGGACAGGGGGCTTTAACTATGGCTACACCTTC. This encodes CASSLGPPGTGGFNYGYTF. The gene calls are TRBV28 and TRBJ1-2; TRBD1 agrees at 12 bases. Germline trimming cut 6 bases from V and 1 base from J; bases unmatched to any gene: 15. This CDR3 spans 19 amino acids. Per germline, CDR1 MDHEN and CDR2 SYDVKM.

The chain uses TRBV6-6 and TRBJ1-1; D unclear. The CDR3 has 10 amino acids. Trimming removed 0 bases at V and 11 bases at J, with 4 bases between. The germline V gene has CDR1 MNHNY and CDR2 SVGAGI (reference sequence). The CDR3 DNA is TGTGCCAGCAGTTACTCGGTGGCTTTCTTT. It codes for CASSYSVAFF.

This clonotype has only a few counts. At one boundary the junction diverges from the germline segment, which might be a read error. V gene TRBV29-1 combines with J gene TRBJ2-7, with D unclear. The CDR3 is 10 amino acids. Germline assignment: CDR1 SQVTM and CDR2 ANQGSEA. CDR3 amino acids: CSPHSCEQYF. The CDR3 DNA is TGCAGCCCCCATTCCTGCGAGCAGTACTTC.

This clonotype was found many times. The chain links TRBV11-1 to TRBJ2-5; 7 bases line up with TRBD1. In germline, CDR1 is SGHAT, CDR2 FQDESV (reference sequence). V lost 6 bases, J lost 2 bases, and 9 bases stayed unmatched. The CDR3 is 15 amino acids. The CDR3 sequence is CASSNGGTEQETQYF. CDR3 DNA: TGTGCCAGCAGTAACGGTGGGACAGAGCAAGAGACCCAGTACTTC.

This clonotype has just a few counts. This chain joins TRBV4-2 and TRBJ1-5; tentative D call: TRBD1 (5 bases). Germline CDR1 is LGHNA and CDR2 is YNFKEQ. CDR3 length equals 17 residues. Trimming removed 0 bases from V and 2 bases from J, with 14 bases in between. CDR3 protein: CASSQDSRGPGNQPQHF. Written as DNA, the CDR3 is TGTGCCAGCAGCCAAGATTCTCGGGGCCCGGGCAATCAGCCCCAGCATTTT.

The chain has TRBV20-1 and TRBJ2-3, with D possibly TRBD2 on 5 matching bases. Trimming left V 5 bases short and J 1 base short, with 22 bases between. The CDR3 has 17 residues. CDR1 and CDR2 (germline): DFQATT, SNEGSKA (reference sequence). The CDR3 nucleotides read TGCAGTGCTTGGTCGGTAGGGCCTCGGGGTGGCACAGATACGCAGTATTTT. It specifies CSAWSVGPRGGTDTQYF.

The DNA of the CDR3 is TGTGCCAGCAGTGAGAAGGTGTCTGGGGGCCTAACTGAAGCTTTCTTT. Translation gives CASSEKVSGGLTEAFF. The genes are TRBV6-1 and TRBJ1-1, with D possibly being TRBD1 (6 bases). Germline loops: CDR1 MNHNS, CDR2 SASEGT. The CDR3 spans 16 residues. V lost 3 bases to trimming and J lost 5 bases, with 19 bases between them.

The genes are TRBV7-7 and TRBJ2-6; D ambiguous. The CDR3 is 16 residues long. Trimming took 1 base from V and 0 from J, leaving 7 bases between them. Germline CDR1 SSHAT, CDR2 FNYEAQ (reference sequence). The CDR3 DNA reads as TGTGCCAGCAGCTTAGACGCAGCCTCTGGGGCCAACGTCCTGACTTTC. This sequence encodes CASSLDAASGANVLTF. Using reference TRBV7-7 and TRBJ2-6 for the parts outside the CDR3, the full variable domain is GAGVSQSPRYKVTKRGQDVTLRCDPISSHATLYWYQQALGQGPEFLTYFNYEAQPDKSGLPSDRFSAERPEGSISTLTIQRTEQRDSAMYRCASSLDAASGANVLTFGAGSRLTVL.

This clonotype was observed a handful of times. This chain connects TRBV11-2 to TRBJ2-1; D possibly corresponds to TRBD2 (5 bases). The germline CDR1 and CDR2 sequences are SGHAT and FQNNGV. The CDR3 spans 15 residues. V lost 7 bases and J lost 7, with 20 bases in between. The CDR3 loop reads CASTILVGPRNEQFF. The CDR3 DNA sequence: TGTGCCAGCACGATACTAGTTGGGCCGAGGAATGAGCAGTTCTTC. The full variable domain, its missing parts supplied by reference TRBV11-2 and TRBJ2-1, is EAGVAQSPRYKIIEKRQSVAFWCNPISGHATLYWYQQILGQGPKLLIQFQNNGVVDDSQLPKDRFSAERLKGVDSTLKIQPAKLEDSAVYLCASTILVGPRNEQFFGPGTRLTVL.